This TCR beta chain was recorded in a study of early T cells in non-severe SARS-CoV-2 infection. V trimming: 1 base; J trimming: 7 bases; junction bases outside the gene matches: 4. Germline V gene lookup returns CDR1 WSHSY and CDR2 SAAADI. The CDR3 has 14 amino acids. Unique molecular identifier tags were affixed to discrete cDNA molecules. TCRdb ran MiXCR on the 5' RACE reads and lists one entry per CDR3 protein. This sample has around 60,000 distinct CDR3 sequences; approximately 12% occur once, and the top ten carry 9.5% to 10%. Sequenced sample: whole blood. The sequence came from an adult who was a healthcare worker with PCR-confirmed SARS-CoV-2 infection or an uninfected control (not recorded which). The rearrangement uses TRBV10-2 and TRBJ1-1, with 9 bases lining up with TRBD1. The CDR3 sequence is CASSEWGQGSEAFF. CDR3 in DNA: TGCGCCAGCAGTGAGTGGGGACAGGGAAGTGAAGCTTTCTTT.